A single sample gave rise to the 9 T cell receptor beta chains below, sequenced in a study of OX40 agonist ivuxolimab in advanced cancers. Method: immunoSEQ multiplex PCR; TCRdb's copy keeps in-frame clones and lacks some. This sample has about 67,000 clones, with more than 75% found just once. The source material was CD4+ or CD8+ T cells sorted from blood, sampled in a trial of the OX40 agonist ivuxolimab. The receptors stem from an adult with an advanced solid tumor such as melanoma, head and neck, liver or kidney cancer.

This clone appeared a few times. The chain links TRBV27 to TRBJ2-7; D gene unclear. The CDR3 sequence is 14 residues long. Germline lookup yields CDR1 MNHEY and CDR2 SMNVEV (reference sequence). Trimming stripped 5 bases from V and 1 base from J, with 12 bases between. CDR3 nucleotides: TGTGCCAGCAGTCTACGGACGGTTTCCTACGAGCAGTACTTC. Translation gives CASSLRTVSYEQYF.

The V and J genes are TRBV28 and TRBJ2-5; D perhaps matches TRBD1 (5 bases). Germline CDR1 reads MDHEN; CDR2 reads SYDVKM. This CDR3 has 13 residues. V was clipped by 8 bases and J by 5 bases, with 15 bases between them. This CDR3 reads CASLTQGSETQYF. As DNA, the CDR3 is TGTGCCAGCCTCACCCAGGGATCGGAGACCCAGTACTTC.

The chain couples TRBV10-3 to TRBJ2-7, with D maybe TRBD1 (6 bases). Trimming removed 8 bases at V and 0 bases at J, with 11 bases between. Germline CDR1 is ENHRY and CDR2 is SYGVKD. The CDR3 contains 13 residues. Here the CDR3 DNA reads TGTGCCATCCGGGACACCGACTCCTACGAGCAGTACTTC. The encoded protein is CAIRDTDSYEQYF.

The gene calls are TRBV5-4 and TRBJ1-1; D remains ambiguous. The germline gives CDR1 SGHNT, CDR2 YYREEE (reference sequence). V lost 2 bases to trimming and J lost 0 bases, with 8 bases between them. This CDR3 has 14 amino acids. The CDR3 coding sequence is TGTGCCAGCAGCTTAACAGCGATGAACACTGAAGCTTTCTTT. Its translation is CASSLTAMNTEAFF.

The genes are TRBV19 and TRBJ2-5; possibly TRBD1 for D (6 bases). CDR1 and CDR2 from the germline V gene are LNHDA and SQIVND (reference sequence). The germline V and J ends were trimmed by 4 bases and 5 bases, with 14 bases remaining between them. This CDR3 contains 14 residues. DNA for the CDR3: TGTGCCAGTAGTACCAGGGTTCAGGGGGAGACCCAGTACTTC. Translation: CASSTRVQGETQYF.

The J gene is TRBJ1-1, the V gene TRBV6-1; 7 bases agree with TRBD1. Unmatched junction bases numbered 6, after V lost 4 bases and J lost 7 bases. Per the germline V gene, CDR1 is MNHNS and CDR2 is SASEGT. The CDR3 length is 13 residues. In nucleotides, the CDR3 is TGTGCCAGCAGTGGACAGGGAAGGGTTGAAGCTTTCTTT. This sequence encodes CASSGQGRVEAFF.

In DNA form, the CDR3 reads TGTGCCAGCAGCCGCGGGTACGGATCCTACGAGCAGTACTTC. It encodes CASSRGYGSYEQYF. This sequence joins TRBV7-6 and TRBJ2-7; possible D gene TRBD2, 5 bases. The length of the CDR3 is 14 residues. Germline V gene sequence: CDR1 SGHVS, CDR2 FNYEAQ. V was shortened by 5 bases and J by 1 base, with 12 bases between the two germline ends.

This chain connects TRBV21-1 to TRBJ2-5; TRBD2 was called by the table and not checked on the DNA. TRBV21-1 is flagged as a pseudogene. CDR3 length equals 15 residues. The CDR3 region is CASSKGGLAEETQYF. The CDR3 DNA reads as TGTGCCAGCAGCAAAGGGGGACTAGCGGAAGAGACCCAGTACTTC.

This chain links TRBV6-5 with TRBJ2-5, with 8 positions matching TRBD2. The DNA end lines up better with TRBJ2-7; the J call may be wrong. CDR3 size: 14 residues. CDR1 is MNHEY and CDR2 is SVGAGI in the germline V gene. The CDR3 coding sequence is TGTGCCAGCCAGAGCCAGGCGGGGGGCTACGAGCAGTACTTC. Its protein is CASQSQAGGYEQYF.